This T cell receptor (beta chain) was obtained from a study of CD8+ T cells in alopecia areata. Study results and caveats: Scalp specimens additionally yield sequences from normal skin's resident alphabeta T cells. Clonality exceeded that of normal scalp in lesional scalp, most notably in alopecia totalis/universalis. Possibly because of HLA-related factors, TCR sharing was less clear across patients than in mice.

The authors extracted RNA and reverse transcribed it into cDNA as the sequencing template. Using immunoSEQ multiplex PCR, the repertoire was profiled, and TCRdb retains in-frame clones only, with some absent. The data hold around 120,000 clones, with roughly 66% observed a single time. From PBMCs, CD4+ and CD8+ T cells were sorted. The V gene's germline CDR1 is SGHVS and CDR2 FNYEAQ. Trimming cost V 3 bases and J 8 bases, with 13 bases left between them. The CDR3 runs 13 residues. Comment on this clone: What it recognizes is unknown.

This receptor was identified in a human donor in good health. This sequence joins TRBV7-6 and TRBJ1-1, with D hard to call. The material sequenced was CD4+ T cells sorted from blood. The CDR3 region is CASSFGDSGEAFF. The CDR3 DNA is TGTGCCAGCAGCTTTGGCGATTCGGGCGAAGCTTTCTTT.